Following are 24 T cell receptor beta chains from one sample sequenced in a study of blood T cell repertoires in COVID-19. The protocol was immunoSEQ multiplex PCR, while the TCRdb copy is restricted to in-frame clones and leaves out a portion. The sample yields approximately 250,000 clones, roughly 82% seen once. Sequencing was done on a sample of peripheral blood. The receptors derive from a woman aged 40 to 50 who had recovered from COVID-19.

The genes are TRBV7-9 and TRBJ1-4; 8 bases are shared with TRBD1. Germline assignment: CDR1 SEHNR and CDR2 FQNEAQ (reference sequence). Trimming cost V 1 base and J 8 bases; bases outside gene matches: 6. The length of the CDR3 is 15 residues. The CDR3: CASSLGATGDEKLFF. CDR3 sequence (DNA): TGTGCCAGCAGCTTAGGGGCGACAGGGGACGAAAAACTGTTTTTT.

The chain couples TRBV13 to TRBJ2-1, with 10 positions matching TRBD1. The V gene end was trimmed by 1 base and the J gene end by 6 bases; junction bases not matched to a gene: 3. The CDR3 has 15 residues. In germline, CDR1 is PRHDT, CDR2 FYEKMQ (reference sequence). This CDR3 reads CASSLEDRGSNEQFF. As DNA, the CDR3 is TGTGCCAGCAGCTTAGAGGACAGGGGGTCCAATGAGCAGTTCTTC.

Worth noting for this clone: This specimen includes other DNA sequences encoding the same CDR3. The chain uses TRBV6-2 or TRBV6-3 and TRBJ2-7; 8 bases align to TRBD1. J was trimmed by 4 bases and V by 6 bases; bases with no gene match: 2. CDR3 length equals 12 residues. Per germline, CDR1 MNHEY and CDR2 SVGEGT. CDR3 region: CASSWTGYEQYF. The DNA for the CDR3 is TGTGCCAGCAGCTGGACAGGGTACGAGCAGTACTTC.

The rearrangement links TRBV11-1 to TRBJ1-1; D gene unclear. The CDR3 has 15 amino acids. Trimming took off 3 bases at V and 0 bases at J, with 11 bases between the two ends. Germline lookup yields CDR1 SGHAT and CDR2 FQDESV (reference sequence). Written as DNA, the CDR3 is TGTGCCAGCAGCTTGGGTCCGGGGATGAACACTGAAGCTTTCTTT. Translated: CASSLGPGMNTEAFF.

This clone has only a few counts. The CDR3, as DNA: TGTGCCAGCAGCAGGGACAGGGGAGAGACCCAGTACTTC. It translates to CASSRDRGETQYF. This chain connects TRBV6-5 to TRBJ2-5, with TRBD1 matching 10 bases. This CDR3 comprises 13 residues. Per germline, CDR1 MNHEY and CDR2 SVGAGI. J was trimmed by 4 bases and V by 6 bases; bases with no gene match: 2.

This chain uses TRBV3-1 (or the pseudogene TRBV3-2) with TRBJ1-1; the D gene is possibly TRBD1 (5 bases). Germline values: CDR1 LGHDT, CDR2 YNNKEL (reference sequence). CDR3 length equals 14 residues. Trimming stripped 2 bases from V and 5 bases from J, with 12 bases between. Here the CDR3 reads CASSQWDGGTEAFF. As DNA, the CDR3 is TGTGCCAGCAGCCAATGGGACGGGGGGACTGAAGCTTTCTTT.

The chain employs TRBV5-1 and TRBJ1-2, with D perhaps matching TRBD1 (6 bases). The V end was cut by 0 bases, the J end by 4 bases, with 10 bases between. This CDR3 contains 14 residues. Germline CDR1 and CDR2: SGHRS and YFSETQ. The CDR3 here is CASSLAGVGYGYTF. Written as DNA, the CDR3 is TGCGCCAGCAGCTTGGCAGGGGTGGGCTATGGCTACACCTTC.

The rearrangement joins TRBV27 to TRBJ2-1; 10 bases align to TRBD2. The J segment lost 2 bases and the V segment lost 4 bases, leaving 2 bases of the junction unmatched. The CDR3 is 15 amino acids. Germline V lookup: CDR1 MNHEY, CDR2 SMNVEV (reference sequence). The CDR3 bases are TGTGCCAGCAGTTCGCTAGCGGGGGCCTACAATGAGCAGTTCTTC. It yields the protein CASSSLAGAYNEQFF.

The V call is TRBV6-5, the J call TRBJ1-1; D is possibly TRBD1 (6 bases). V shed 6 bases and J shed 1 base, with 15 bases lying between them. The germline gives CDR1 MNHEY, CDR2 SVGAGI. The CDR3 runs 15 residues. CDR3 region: CASSDQGSGNTEAFF. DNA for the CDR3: TGTGCCAGCAGCGATCAGGGGAGTGGGAACACTGAAGCTTTCTTT.

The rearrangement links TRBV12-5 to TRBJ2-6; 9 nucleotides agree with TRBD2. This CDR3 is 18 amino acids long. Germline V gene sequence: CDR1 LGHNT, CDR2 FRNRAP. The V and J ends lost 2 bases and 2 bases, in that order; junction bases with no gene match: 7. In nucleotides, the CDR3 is TGTGCTAGTGGTTTGATGTCGGCGGGGGGGCCTGGGGCCAACGTCCTGACTTTC. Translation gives CASGLMSAGGPGANVLTF.

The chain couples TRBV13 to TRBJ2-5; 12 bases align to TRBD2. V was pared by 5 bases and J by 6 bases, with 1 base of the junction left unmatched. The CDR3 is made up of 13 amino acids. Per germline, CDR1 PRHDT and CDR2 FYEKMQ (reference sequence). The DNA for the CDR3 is TGTGCCAGCAGCGGACTAGCGGGGAAGACCCAGTACTTC. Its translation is CASSGLAGKTQYF.

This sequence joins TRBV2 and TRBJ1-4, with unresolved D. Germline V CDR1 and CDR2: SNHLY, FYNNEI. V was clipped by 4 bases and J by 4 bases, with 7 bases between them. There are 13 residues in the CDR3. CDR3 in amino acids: CASSAEVNEKLFF. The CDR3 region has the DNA TGTGCCAGCAGTGCAGAGGTTAATGAAAAACTGTTTTTT.

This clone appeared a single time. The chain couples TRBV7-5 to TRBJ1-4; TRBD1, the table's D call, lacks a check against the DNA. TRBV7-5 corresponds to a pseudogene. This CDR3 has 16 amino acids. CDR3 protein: CARSSHPGQGMEKLFF. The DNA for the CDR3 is TGTGCCAGAAGCTCCCACCCTGGACAGGGAATGGAAAAACTGTTTTTT.

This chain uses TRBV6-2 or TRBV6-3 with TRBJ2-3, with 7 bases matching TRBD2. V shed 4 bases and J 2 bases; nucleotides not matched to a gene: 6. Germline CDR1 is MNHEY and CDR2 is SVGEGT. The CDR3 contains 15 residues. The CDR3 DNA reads TGTGCCAGCAGTTCCAAGCGGGGACCCACAGATACGCAGTATTTT. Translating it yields CASSSKRGPTDTQYF.

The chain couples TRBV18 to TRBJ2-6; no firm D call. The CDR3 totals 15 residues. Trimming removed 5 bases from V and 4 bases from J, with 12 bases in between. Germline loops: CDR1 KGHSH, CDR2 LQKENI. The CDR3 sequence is CASSSERVGANVLTF. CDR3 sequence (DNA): TGTGCCAGCTCATCAGAGCGAGTCGGGGCCAACGTCCTGACTTTC.

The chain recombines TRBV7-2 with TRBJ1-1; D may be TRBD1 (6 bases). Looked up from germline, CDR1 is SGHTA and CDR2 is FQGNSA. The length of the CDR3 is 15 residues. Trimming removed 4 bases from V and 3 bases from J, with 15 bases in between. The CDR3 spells CASSSPPGQYTEAFF. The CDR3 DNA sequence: TGTGCCAGCAGCTCACCCCCCGGACAGTACACTGAAGCTTTCTTT.

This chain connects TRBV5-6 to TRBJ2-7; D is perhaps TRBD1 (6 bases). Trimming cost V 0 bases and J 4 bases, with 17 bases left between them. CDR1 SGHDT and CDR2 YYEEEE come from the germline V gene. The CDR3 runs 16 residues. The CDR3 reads CASSLAGVGIGYEQYF. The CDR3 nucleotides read TGTGCCAGCAGCTTGGCAGGGGTTGGAATTGGTTACGAGCAGTACTTC.

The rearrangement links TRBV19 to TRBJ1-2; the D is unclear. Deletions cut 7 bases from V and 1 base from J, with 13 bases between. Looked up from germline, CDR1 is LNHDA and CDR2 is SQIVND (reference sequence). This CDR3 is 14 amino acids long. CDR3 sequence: CASTRRAVNYGYTF. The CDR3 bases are TGTGCCAGTACTCGGCGGGCGGTTAACTATGGCTACACCTTC.

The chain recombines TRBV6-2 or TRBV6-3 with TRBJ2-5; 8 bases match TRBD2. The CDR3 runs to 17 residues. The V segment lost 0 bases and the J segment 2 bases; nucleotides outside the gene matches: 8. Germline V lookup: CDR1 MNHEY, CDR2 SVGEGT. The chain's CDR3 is CASSYSSSGDYQETQYF. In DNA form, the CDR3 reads TGTGCCAGCAGTTACTCGAGTAGCGGGGATTATCAAGAGACCCAGTACTTC.

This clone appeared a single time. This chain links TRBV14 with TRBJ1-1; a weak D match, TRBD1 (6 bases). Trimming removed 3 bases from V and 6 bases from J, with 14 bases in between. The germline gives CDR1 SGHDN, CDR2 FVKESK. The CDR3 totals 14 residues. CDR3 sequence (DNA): TGTGCCAGCAGCCATGGAGGACAGAGCCCTGAAGCTTTCTTT. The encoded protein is CASSHGGQSPEAFF.

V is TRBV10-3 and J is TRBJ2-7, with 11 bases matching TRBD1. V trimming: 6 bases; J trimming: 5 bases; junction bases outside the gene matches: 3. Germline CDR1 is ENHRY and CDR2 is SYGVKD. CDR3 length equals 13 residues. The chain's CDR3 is CAIRGQGGDEQYF. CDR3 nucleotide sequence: TGTGCCATCAGGGGACAGGGGGGAGACGAGCAGTACTTC.

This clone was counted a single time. The CDR3 DNA sequence: TGTGCCAGCAGCGCCGGGTCCGACAGGGGCTCGAATAATTCACCCCTCCACTTT. Residues: CASSAGSDRGSNNSPLHF. The chain employs TRBV9 and TRBJ1-6, with 8 bases that match TRBD1. Trimming removed 3 bases from V and 5 bases from J; junction bases left unmatched: 13. Germline loops: CDR1 SGDLS, CDR2 YYNGEE. This CDR3 spans 18 amino acids.

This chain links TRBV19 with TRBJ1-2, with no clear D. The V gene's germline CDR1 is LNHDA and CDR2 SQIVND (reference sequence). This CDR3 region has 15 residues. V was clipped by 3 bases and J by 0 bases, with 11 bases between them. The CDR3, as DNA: TGTGCCAGTAGTATCGGTTTTGCTACTAACTATGGCTACACCTTC. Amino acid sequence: CASSIGFATNYGYTF.

CDR3 sequence (DNA): TGCGCCAGCAGCTTCGGACAGGGGGCCGATTCACCCCTCCACTTT. Its protein product is CASSFGQGADSPLHF. The rearrangement joins TRBV5-1 to TRBJ1-6; the match to TRBD1 covers 11 bases. Germline V gene lookup returns CDR1 SGHRS and CDR2 YFSETQ. The length of the CDR3 is 15 residues. Trimming cost V 2 bases and J 8 bases; bases outside gene matches: 3.